This T cell receptor (beta chain) originates from a study of identical twins. Study results and caveats: Those out-of-frame alpha sequences shared by twins showed an excess of low generation probability.

This clonotype was observed many times. The antigen remains unidentified. Template switching introduced a universal primer site, and the cDNA bore unique molecular identifiers. TCRdb passed the 5' RACE reads through MiXCR, listing each CDR3 protein once. Here the sample spans roughly 710,000 distinct CDR3 sequences, roughly 6% being singletons. The CDR3 spans 15 residues. CDR1 is DFQATT, CDR2 SNEGSKA, per germline (reference sequence). The junction had 9 bases not matched to a gene; V was cut back by 6 bases and J by 0 bases. This chain connects TRBV20-1 to TRBJ2-3; the match to TRBD1 covers 7 bases. This sequence was found in a man younger than 35 in good health. The sequencing input was naive T cells sorted from blood. CDR3 in amino acids: CSARKLGQSTDTQYF. The CDR3, as DNA: TGCAGTGCCCGCAAATTGGGACAGAGCACAGATACGCAGTATTTT.